These T cell receptor beta chains were read from a single sample in a study of siplizumab effects on memory and regulatory T cells. Here immunoSEQ multiplex PCR was the method, and the copy in TCRdb shows in-frame clones only, minus some. Among approximately 92,000 clones listed, 90% to 95% were seen once. The sequenced material came from non-Treg CD4+ T cells sorted from blood. The receptor source for this set is a human donor in good health. The CDR3 runs from the conserved cysteine through the conserved F or W.

>TRBV9|TRBJ2-3
CASSALAGATDTQYF
>TRBV7-2|TRBJ2-3
CASSLGHGDTQYF
>TRBV16|TRBJ1-5
CASSQSRRTNQPQHF
>TRBV21-1|TRBJ2-1
CASSKIRMESAYNEQFF
>TRBV6-5|TRBJ2-7
CASSYQGPPYEQYF
>TRBV5-1|TRBJ2-3
CASSGVSGRATDTQYF
>TRBV9|TRBJ2-7
CASSVAPYETHEQYF
>TRBV6-1|TRBJ1-4
CASSGRSTNEKLFF
>TRBV7-2|TRBJ2-1
CASSSERRLANSYNEQFF
>TRBV5-1|TRBJ2-4
CASSLAHGSGIAKNIQYF
>TRBV10-3|TRBJ2-3
CAISEFSGRARGDTQYF
>TRBV27|TRBJ2-7
CASSLSGSTLPGQYF
>TRBV4-1|TRBJ2-2
CASSHPSGNTGELFF
>TRBV6-1|TRBJ2-7
CATTVIYEQYF
>TRBV7-8|TRBJ1-1
CASSSKIPTEAFF
>TRBV6-1|TRBJ2-5
CASSERVRETQYF
>TRBV2|TRBJ1-1
CASMQGYEAFF
>TRBV5-1|TRBJ2-7
CASRARDSRSYEQYF
>TRBV27|TRBJ2-5
CASSFGGGLAGGRSKTQYF
>TRBV19|TRBJ1-5
CASSRLEYSNQPQHF
>TRBV7-3|TRBJ2-7
CASSLNPGSVYEQYF
>TRBV5-1|TRBJ2-7
CASSLTPGQGLYEQYF
>TRBV28|TRBJ2-5
CASSLSQGRETQYF
>TRBV5-1|TRBJ2-7
CASWDSPYEQYF
>TRBV27|TRBJ2-1
CASSFWTSGNEQFF
>TRBV27|TRBJ2-2
CASSPLTSGSGELFF
>TRBV5-4|TRBJ2-7
CASSPGTVSSYEQYF
>TRBV18|TRBJ2-1
CASSIITGGSYNEQFF
>TRBV5-1|TRBJ1-3
CASSATGTSIGNTIYF
>TRBV12-2|TRBJ1-3
CASRFHRPTIYF
>TRBV5-1|TRBJ1-5
CASSRQGGLGEPQHF
>TRBV5-1|TRBJ2-1
CASSGEVLSYNEQFF
>TRBV30|TRBJ2-7
CAWARGDEQYF
>TRBV5-1|TRBJ2-7
CASSFGSSGFYEQYF
>TRBV28|TRBJ2-7
CASSFSRVSYEQYF
>TRBV6-1|TRBJ2-7
CASSVAGYEQYF
>TRBV11-2|TRBJ2-7
CASRPGTSVREQYF
>TRBV29-1|TRBJ2-1
CSVHSIIRYNEQFF
>TRBV15|TRBJ1-4
CATSRENRPRNNEKLFF
>TRBV6-5|TRBJ1-6
CACSRVKNSPLHF
>TRBV18|TRBJ1-2
CASSPPGGPAYGYTF
>TRBV28|-
CASSFSLAGVYEQYF
>TRBV6-5|TRBJ2-7
CASSYSTGEQYF
>TRBV9|TRBJ2-2
CASSATSGNTGELFF
>TRBV4-1|TRBJ2-1
CASSHHGDRRNNEQFF
>TRBV28|TRBJ1-4
CASRRDRVDEKLFF
>TRBV5-1|TRBJ1-3
CASSLGRGTGNTIYF
>TRBV6-1|TRBJ1-1
CATRQGAGTEAFF
>TRBV27|TRBJ1-1
CASSLSQAMNTEAFF
>TRBV7-7|TRBJ2-7
CASSPRAGGGYEQYF
>TRBV4-1|TRBJ1-5
CASSQWWDLRGNQPQHF
>TRBV5-1|TRBJ2-2
CASSPSRTGELFF